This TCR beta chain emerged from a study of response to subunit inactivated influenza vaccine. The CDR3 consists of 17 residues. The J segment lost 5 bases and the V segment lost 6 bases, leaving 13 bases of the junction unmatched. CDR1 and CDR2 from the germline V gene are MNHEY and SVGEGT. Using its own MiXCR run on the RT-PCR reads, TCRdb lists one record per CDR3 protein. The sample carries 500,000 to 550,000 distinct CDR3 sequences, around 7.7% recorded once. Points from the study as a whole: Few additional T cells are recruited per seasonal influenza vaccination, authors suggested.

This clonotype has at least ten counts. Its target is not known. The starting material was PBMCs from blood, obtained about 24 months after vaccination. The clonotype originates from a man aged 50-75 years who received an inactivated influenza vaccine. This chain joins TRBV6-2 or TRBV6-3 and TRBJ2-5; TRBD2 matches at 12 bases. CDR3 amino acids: CASSRGSTSGRLETQYF. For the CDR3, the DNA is TGTGCCAGCAGCCGTGGTTCGACTAGCGGGAGATTGGAGACCCAGTACTTC.